The 16 T cell receptor beta chains given below trace back to one sample, sequenced in a study of identical twins listed by TCRdb under 2016. Libraries were built with 5' RACE. This sample was sequenced with an Illumina HiSeq 2000. TCRdb redid the processing of the public reads, applying fastp at Q25 and MiXCR, and retained in-frame beta chains. Identical CDR3 protein sequences are pooled into one entry, listed with their most common genes and DNA. Recorded for this sample are nearly 650,000 distinct CDR3 sequences; just over 7% of them occurred a single time. Clones ranked in the top ten supply roughly 1.6% of the sample. In addition, the sample was reused for a study of yellow fever vaccine responses in identical twins.

The sequencing sample was made of PBMCs. The source is a woman aged 18-29 years in good health.

The chain uses TRBV20-1 and TRBJ1-5; D might be TRBD1 (6 bases). V lost 3 bases, J lost 5 bases, and 8 bases lay in between. The germline CDR1 and CDR2 sequences are DFQATT and SNEGSKA (reference sequence). This CDR3 has 12 residues. The CDR3 loop reads CSASSGDQPQHF. The CDR3 nucleotides read TGCAGTGCTAGCTCAGGGGATCAGCCCCAGCATTTT.

CDR3 residues: CASSHRLSGELFF. CDR3 DNA: TGTGCCAGCAGCCACAGGTTATCCGGGGAGCTGTTTTTT. The V gene is TRBV7-9, the J gene TRBJ2-2, with D maybe TRBD1 (5 bases). V was pared by 5 bases and J by 6 bases, with 10 bases between. CDR3 length: 13 residues. The germline gives CDR1 SEHNR, CDR2 FQNEAQ (reference sequence). Full variable domain (rest looked up from reference TRBV7-9 and TRBJ2-2): DTGVSQNPRHKITKRGQNVTFRCDPISEHNRLYWYRQTLGQGPEFLTYFQNEAQLEKSRLLSDRFSAERPKGSFSTLEIQRTEQGDSAMYLCASSHRLSGELFFGEGSRLTVL.

A few counts support this clonotype. The chain employs TRBV12-3 or TRBV12-4 and TRBJ2-1; D assignment may be TRBD1 or TRBD2 (6 bases each). This CDR3 contains 18 residues. V was pared by 6 bases and J by 1 base, with 22 bases between. CDR3 loop: CASSIQGGPAGSYNEQFF. CDR3 nucleotides: TGTGCCAGCAGCATACAGGGCGGTCCGGCGGGGTCCTACAATGAGCAGTTCTTC.

This clonotype has at least ten counts. V and J are TRBV5-5 and TRBJ2-2; TRBD2 matches at 7 bases. V lost 7 bases and J lost 3; bases outside the gene matches: 6. The CDR3 has 14 residues. Germline lookup yields CDR1 SGHKS and CDR2 YYEKEE (reference sequence). CDR3 DNA sequence: TGTGCCAGCCGGGAGGCACACCACACCGGGGAGCTGTTTTTT. Translated: CASREAHHTGELFF.

This clonotype was seen ten or more times. The chain joins TRBV7-2 to TRBJ1-2, with D unclear. The V gene's germline CDR1 is SGHTA and CDR2 FQGNSA. Trimming cost V 2 bases and J 8 bases, with 6 bases left between them. CDR3 length: 11 amino acids. The CDR3 loop reads CASSLLGGYTF. CDR3 bases: TGTGCCAGCAGCTTACTTGGGGGCTACACCTTC.

This clonotype was counted ten times or more. V is TRBV12-3 or TRBV12-4 and J is TRBJ2-2, with 8 bases matching TRBD2. The CDR3 spans 15 residues. V was pared by 7 bases and J by 2 bases, with 6 bases of the junction left unmatched. CDR3 bases: TGTGCCAGCATGAGCGGGGGCCGAAACACCGGGGAGCTGTTTTTT. The encoded protein is CASMSGGRNTGELFF.

The V call is TRBV2, the J call TRBJ1-5; D is uncertain. This CDR3 has 16 residues. CDR1 SNHLY and CDR2 FYNNEI come from the germline V gene. Trimming removed 3 bases from V and 1 base from J, with 13 bases in between. The CDR3 coding sequence is TGTGCCAGCAGTGATTATTTGGGAGTCAGCAATCAGCCCCAGCATTTT. Its protein is CASSDYLGVSNQPQHF.

The chain recombines TRBV2 with TRBJ2-7; 7 bases agree with TRBD1. The CDR3 has 14 residues. Germline V lookup: CDR1 SNHLY, CDR2 FYNNEI. Losses at the gene ends were 6 bases for V and 2 bases for J; bases not matched to a gene: 7. Here the CDR3 reads CASSQVGTAYEQYV. The CDR3 DNA sequence: TGTGCCAGCAGCCAGGTCGGGACAGCCTACGAGCAGTACGTC.

This clonotype was recorded many times. The chain links TRBV5-5 to TRBJ2-1, with TRBD2 identical over 13 bases. Per the germline V gene, CDR1 is SGHKS and CDR2 is YYEKEE (reference sequence). V was pared by 4 bases and J by 4 bases, with 2 bases of the junction left unmatched. The length of the CDR3 is 15 residues. The CDR3 loop is CASSPGLAGYNEQFF. In nucleotides, the CDR3 is TGTGCCAGCAGCCCGGGACTAGCGGGGTACAATGAGCAGTTCTTC. Full variable domain (remainder filled in from reference TRBV5-5 and TRBJ2-1): DAGVTQSPTHLIKTRGQQVTLRCSPISGHKSVSWYQQVLGQGPQFIFQYYEKEERGRGNFPDRFSARQFPNYSSELNVNALLLGDSALYLCASSPGLAGYNEQFFGPGTRLTVL.

Many counts were recorded for this clonotype. This chain uses TRBV5-1 with TRBJ2-7; TRBD2 matches 8 bases. With V trimmed by 4 bases and J by 0 bases, 15 bases remained unmatched. The CDR3 runs 18 residues. CDR1 and CDR2 from the germline V gene are SGHRS and YFSETQ. CDR3 protein: CASSMGGLWREDSYEQYF. The CDR3, as DNA: TGCGCCAGCAGCATGGGGGGTTTGTGGCGGGAGGACTCCTACGAGCAGTACTTC.

The V call is TRBV7-6, the J call TRBJ2-1, with 13 positions matching TRBD2. The V segment lost 5 bases and the J segment 8 bases; nucleotides outside the gene matches: 6. This CDR3 has 15 residues. Germline-derived CDR1 and CDR2 are SGHVS and FNYEAQ. CDR3 in DNA: TGTGCCAGCAGCCCTACTAGCGGGAGGGCCTATGAGCAGTTCTTC. It encodes CASSPTSGRAYEQFF.

This clonotype was seen a few times. The V call is TRBV6-6, the J call TRBJ2-7, with D possibly matching TRBD1 (6 bases). V was cut by 3 bases and J by 5 bases, with 8 bases left in between. The CDR3 consists of 12 residues. Germline CDR1 MNHNY, CDR2 SVGAGI (reference sequence). CDR3 DNA sequence: TGTGCCAGCAGTTATGCAGGGGACGAGCAGTACGTC. Its protein product is CASSYAGDEQYV.

The chain combines TRBV20-1 with TRBJ1-1, with 11 bases identical to TRBD1. CDR1 and CDR2 (germline): DFQATT, SNEGSKA (reference sequence). This CDR3 is built from 14 residues. The ends lost 6 bases at V and 5 bases at J; junction bases unmatched: 8. The CDR3 loop is CSASGTGGFTEAFF. CDR3 nucleotides: TGCAGTGCGTCCGGGACAGGGGGTTTTACTGAAGCTTTCTTT.

This clonotype was seen ten or more times. The chain carries TRBV6-5 and TRBJ1-6, with 7 bases identical to TRBD1. The CDR3 runs to 13 residues. J was trimmed by 11 bases and V by 0 bases; bases with no gene match: 1. The V gene's germline CDR1 is MNHEY and CDR2 SVGAGI. Here the CDR3 DNA reads TGTGCCAGCAGTTACTCAAGGGGGCCACCCCTCCACTTT. Translating it yields CASSYSRGPPLHF.

This clonotype was observed at least ten times. J is TRBJ2-5 and V is TRBV7-9; 7 bases fit TRBD2. The CDR3 has 16 amino acids. The germline CDR1 and CDR2 sequences are SEHNR and FQNEAQ (reference sequence). The V segment lost 6 bases and the J segment 5 bases; nucleotides outside the gene matches: 15. CDR3 sequence reads: CASSFPIRDYEETQYF. The CDR3 region has the DNA TGTGCCAGCAGTTTCCCGATCCGGGACTATGAGGAGACCCAGTACTTC.

The genes are TRBV4-2 and TRBJ2-3; D is tentatively TRBD1 or TRBD2 (6 bases each). The CDR3 has 16 amino acids. The ends were cut back, 1 base at V and 6 bases at J, with 17 bases in the middle. CDR1 is LGHNA and CDR2 is YNFKEQ in the germline V gene. The CDR3, as DNA: TGTGCCAGCAGCCAAGTTGTAGCAGGGGCGGGGGATACGCAGTATTTT. Translated: CASSQVVAGAGDTQYF.